This T cell receptor beta chain was observed in a study of blood T cell repertoires in COVID-19. Study information: Samples came from the United States, Italy and Spain, spanning acute and convalescent COVID-19.

Enrolment of Seattle patients took place during active infection, and they were followed longitudinally. Generated by immunoSEQ multiplex PCR, the TCRdb table keeps only in-frame clones and is missing some. Found here are about 52,000 clones, about four fifths of them singletons; the top ten hold over 20%. The clonotype was recovered from a woman aged 80 or over with COVID-19, enrolled during active disease. Sequencing used peripheral blood.

Here the CDR3 reads CASRQSGQGVYTQYF. In DNA form, the CDR3 reads TGTGCCAGCAGACAGTCGGGACAGGGGGTTTATACGCAGTATTTT. The rearrangement uses TRBV2 and TRBJ2-3; TRBD1 matches at 11 bases. The CDR3 has 15 amino acids. V shed 6 bases and J 7 bases; nucleotides not matched to a gene: 9. Germline V lookup: CDR1 SNHLY, CDR2 FYNNEI.